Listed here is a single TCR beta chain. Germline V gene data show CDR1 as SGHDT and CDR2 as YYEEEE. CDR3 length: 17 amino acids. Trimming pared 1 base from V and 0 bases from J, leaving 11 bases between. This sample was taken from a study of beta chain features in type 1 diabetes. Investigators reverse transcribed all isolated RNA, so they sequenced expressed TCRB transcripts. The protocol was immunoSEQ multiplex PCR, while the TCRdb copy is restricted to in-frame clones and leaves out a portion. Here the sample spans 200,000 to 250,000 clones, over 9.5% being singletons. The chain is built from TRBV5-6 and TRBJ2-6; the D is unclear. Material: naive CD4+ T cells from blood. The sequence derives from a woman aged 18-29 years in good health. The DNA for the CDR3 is TGTGCCAGCAGCTTGTTGCCCCTCAGCTCTGGGGCCAACGTCCTGACTTTC. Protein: CASSLLPLSSGANVLTF.